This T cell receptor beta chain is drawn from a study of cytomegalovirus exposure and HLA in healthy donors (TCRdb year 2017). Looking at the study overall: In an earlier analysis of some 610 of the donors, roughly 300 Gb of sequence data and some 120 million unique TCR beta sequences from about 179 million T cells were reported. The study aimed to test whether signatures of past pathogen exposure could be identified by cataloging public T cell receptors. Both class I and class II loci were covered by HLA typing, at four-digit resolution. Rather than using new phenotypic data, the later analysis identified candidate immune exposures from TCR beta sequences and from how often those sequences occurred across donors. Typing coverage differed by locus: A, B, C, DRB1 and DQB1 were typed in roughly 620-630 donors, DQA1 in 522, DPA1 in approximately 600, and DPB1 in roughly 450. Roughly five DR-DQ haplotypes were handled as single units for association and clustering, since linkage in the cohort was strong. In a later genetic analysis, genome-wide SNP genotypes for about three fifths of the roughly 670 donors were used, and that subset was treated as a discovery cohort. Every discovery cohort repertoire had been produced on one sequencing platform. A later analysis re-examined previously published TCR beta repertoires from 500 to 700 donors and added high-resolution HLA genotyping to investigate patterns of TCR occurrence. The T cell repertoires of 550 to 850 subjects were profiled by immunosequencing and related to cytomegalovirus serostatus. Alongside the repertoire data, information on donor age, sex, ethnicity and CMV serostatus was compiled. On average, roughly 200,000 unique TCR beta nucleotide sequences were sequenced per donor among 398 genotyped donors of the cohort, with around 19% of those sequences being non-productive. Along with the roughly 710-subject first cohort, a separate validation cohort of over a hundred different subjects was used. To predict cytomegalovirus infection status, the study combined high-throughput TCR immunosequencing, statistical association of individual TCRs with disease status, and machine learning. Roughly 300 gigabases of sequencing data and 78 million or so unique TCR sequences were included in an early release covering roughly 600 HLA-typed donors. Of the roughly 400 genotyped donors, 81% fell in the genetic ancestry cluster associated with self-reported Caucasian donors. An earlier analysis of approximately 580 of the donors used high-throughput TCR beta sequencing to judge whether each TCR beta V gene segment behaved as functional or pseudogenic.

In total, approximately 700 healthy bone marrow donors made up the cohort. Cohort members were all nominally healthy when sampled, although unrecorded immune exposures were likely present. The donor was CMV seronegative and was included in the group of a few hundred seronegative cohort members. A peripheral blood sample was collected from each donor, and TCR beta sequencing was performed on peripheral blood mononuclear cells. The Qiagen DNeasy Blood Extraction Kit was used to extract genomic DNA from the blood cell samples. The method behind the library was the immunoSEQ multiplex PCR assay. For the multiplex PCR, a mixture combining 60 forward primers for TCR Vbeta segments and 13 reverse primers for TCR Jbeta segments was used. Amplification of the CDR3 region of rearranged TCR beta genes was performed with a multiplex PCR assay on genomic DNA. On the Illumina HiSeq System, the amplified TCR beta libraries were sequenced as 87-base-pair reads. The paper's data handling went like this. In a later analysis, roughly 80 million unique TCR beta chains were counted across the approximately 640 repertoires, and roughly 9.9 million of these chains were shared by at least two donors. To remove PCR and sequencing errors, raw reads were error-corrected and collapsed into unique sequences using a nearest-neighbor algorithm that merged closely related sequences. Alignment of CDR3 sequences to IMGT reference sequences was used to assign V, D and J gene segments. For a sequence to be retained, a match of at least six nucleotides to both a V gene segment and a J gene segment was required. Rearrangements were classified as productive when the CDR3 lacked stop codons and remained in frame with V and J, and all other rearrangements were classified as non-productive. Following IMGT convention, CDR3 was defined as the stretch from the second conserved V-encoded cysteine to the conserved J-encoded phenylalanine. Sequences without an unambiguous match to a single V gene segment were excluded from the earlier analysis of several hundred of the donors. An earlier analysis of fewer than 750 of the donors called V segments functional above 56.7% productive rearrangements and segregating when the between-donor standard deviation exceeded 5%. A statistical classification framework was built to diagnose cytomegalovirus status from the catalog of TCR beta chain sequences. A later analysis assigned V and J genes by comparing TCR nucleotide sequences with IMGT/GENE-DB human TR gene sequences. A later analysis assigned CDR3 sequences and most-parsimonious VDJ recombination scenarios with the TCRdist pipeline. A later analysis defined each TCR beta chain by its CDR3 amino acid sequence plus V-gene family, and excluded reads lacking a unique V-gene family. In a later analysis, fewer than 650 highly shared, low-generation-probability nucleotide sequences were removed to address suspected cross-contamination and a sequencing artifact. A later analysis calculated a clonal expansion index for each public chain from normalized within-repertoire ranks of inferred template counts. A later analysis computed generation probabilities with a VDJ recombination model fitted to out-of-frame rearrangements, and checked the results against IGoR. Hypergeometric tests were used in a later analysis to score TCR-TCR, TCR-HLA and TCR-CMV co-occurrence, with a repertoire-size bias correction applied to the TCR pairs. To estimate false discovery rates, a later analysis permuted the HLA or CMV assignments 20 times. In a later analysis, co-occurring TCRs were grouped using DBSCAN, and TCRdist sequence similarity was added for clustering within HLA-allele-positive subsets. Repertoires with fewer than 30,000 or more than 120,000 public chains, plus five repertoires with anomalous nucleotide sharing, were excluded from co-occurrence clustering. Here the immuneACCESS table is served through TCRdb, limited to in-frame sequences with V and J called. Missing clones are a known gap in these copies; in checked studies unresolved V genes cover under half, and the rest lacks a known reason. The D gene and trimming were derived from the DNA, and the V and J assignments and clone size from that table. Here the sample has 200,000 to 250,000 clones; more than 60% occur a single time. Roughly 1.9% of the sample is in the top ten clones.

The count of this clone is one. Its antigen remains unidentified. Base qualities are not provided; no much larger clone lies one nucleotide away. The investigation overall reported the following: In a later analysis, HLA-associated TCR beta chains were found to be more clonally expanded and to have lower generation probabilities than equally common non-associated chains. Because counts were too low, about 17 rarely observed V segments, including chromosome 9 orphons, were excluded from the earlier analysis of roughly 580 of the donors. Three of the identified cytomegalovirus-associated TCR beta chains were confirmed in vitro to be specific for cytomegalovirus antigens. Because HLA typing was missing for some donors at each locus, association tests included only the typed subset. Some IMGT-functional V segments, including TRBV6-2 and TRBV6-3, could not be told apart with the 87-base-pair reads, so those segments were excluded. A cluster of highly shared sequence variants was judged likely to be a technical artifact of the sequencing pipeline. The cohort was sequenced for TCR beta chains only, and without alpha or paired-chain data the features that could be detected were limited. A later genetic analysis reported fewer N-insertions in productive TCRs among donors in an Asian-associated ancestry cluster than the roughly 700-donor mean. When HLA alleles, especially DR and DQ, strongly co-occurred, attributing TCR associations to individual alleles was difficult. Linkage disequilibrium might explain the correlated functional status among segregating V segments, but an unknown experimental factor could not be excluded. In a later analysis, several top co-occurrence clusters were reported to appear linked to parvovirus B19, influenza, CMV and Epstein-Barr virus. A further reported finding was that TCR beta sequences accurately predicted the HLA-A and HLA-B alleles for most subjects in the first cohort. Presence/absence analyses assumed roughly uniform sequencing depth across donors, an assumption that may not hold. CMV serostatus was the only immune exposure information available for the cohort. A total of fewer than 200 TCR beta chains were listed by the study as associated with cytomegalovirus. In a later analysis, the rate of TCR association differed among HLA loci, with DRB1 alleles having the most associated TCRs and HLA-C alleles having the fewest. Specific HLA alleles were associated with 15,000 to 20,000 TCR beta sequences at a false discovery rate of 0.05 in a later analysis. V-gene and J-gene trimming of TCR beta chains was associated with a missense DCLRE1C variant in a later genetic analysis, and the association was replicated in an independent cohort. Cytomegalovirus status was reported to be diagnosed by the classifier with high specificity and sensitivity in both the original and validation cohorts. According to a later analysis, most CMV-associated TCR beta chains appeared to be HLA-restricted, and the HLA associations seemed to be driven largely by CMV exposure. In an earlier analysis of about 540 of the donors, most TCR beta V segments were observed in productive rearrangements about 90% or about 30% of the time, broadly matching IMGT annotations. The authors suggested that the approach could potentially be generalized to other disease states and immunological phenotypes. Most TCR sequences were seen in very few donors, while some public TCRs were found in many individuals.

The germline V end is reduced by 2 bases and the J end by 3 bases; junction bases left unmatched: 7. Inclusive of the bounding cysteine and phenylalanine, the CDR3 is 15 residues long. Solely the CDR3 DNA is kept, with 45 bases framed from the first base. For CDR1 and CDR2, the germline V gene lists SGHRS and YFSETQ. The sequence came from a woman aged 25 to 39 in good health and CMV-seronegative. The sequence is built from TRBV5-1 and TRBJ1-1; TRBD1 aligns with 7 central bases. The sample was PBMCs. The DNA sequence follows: TGCGCCAGCAGCTTACAGGGGCTCACGGACACTGAAGCTTTCTTT. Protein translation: CASSLQGLTDTEAFF.